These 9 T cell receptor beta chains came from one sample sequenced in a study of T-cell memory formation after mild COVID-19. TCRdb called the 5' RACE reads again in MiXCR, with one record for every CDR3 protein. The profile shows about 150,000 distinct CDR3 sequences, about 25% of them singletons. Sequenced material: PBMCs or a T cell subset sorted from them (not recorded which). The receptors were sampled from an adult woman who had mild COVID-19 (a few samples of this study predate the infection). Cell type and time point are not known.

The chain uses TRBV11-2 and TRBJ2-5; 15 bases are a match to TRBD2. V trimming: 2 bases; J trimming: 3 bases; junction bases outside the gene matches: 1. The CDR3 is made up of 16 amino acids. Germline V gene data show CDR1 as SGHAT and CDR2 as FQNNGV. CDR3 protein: CASSLWTSGGEETQYF. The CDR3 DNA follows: TGTGCCAGCAGCTTATGGACTAGCGGGGGGGAAGAGACCCAGTACTTC.

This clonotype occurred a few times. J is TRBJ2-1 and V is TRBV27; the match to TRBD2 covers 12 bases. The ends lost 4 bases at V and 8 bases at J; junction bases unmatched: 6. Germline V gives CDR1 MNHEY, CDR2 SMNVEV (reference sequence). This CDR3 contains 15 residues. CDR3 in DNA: TGTGCCAGCAGTTCCCTAGCGGGAGGGCAGGATGAGCAGTTCTTC. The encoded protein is CASSSLAGGQDEQFF.

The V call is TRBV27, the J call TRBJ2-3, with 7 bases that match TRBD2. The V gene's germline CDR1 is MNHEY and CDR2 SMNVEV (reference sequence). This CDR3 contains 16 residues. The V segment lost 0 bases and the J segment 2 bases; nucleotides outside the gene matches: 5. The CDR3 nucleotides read TGTGCCAGCAGTTTATCGAGGGAGGGGCCCACAGATACGCAGTATTTT. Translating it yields CASSLSREGPTDTQYF.

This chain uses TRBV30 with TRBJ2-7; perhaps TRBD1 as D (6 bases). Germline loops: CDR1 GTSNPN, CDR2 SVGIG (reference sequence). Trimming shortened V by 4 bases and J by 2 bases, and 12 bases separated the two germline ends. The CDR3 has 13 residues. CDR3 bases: TGTGCCTGGAAAGGGGGATCGACCTACGAGCAGTACTTC. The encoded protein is CAWKGGSTYEQYF. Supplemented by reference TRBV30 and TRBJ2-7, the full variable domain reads SQTIHQWPATLVQPVGSPLSLECTVEGTSNPNLYWYRQAAGRGLQLLFYSVGIGQISSEVPQNLSASRPQDRQFILSSKKLLLSDSGFYLCAWKGGSTYEQYFGPGTRLTVT.

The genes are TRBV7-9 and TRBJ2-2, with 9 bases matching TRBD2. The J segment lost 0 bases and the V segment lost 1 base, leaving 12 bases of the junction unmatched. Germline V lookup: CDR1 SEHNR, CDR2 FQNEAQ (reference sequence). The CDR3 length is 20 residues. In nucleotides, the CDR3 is TGTGCCAGCAGCTTAGAGGGCCTAGCGGGGCGCTACTCGAACACCGGGGAGCTGTTTTTT. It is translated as CASSLEGLAGRYSNTGELFF.

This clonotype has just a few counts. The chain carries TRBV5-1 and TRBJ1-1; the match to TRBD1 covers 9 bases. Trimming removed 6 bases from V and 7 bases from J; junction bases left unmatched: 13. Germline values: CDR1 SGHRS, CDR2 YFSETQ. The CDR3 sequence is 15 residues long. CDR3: CASTTGDRANFEAFF. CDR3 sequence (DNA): TGCGCCAGCACCACCGGGGACAGGGCCAACTTTGAAGCTTTCTTT.

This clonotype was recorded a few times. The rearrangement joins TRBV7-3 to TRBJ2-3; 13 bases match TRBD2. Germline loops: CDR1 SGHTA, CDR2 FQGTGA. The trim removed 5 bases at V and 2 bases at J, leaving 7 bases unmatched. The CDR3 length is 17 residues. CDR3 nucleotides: TGTGCCAGCAGCCCCAACGGACTAGCGGGGGCCACAGATACGCAGTATTTT. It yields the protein CASSPNGLAGATDTQYF.

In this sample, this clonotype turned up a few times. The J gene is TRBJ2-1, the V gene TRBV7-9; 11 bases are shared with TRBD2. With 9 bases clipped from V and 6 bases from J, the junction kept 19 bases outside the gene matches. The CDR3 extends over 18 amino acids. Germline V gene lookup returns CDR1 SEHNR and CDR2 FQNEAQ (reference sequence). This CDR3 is CASKPPGGGLAGLNEQFF. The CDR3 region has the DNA TGTGCCAGTAAGCCTCCCGGGGGTGGACTAGCGGGCCTCAATGAGCAGTTCTTC.

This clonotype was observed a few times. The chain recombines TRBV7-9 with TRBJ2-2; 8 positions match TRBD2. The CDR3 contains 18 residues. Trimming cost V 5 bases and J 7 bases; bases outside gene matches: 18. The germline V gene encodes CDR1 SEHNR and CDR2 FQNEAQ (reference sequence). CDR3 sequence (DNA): TGTGCCAGCAGCCCATCGGACCGGCGGGAGGTCCCGGGCGGGGAGCTGTTTTTT. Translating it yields CASSPSDRREVPGGELFF.